This is a list of T cell receptor beta chains from one sample in a study of OX40 agonist ivuxolimab in advanced cancers. The repertoire was sequenced with immunoSEQ multiplex PCR; TCRdb's copy has only in-frame clones and lacks some. The repertoire holds 72,000 or so clones, 80% seen once, with 0.95% to 1.5% in the top ten. The specimen comprised CD4+ or CD8+ T cells sorted from blood, sampled in a trial of the OX40 agonist ivuxolimab. Receptor source: an adult with an advanced solid tumor such as melanoma, head and neck, liver or kidney cancer. CDR3s include the opening cysteine and the closing phenylalanine or tryptophan. The D gene is left open where the match is weak. A row's size may be missing; if present it is once, few, many or a size class.

TRBJ2-7,NA,NA,TRBV5-1,TGCGCCAGCAGCTTCGGGCAGGGAAGCTACGAGCAGTACTTC,CASSFGQGSYEQYF
TRBJ1-2,TRBD1,NA,TRBV6-5,TGTGCCAGCAGTGCCGGACAGGGTATAGGGTATGGCTACACCTTC,CASSAGQGIGYGYTF
TRBJ2-5,NA,NA,TRBV13,TGTGCCAGCAGCCTGGGGGACTCCGGGGAGACCCAGTACTTC,CASSLGDSGETQYF
TRBJ1-4,TRBD1,once,TRBV9,TGTGCCAGCAGCGCGACAGGGGGACTGGTGGGGGAAAAACTGTTTTTT,CASSATGGLVGEKLFF
TRBJ1-2,TRBD1,NA,TRBV4-2,TGTGCCAGCAGCCGGACAGGGGATGTGAATGGCTACACCTTC,CASSRTGDVNGYTF
TRBJ1-6,NA,NA,TRBV7-9,TGTGCCAGCAGCTTAGACGGGGATTCACCCCTCCACTTT,CASSLDGDSPLHF
TRBJ1-6,NA,once,TRBV30,TGTGCCTGCCAATACGACAGTTCCAATTCACCCCTCCACTTT,CACQYDSSNSPLHF
TRBJ1-2,TRBD1,once,TRBV19,TGTGCCAGTAGTATCGGACAGGGGGCCTATGGCTACACCTTC,CASSIGQGAYGYTF
TRBJ1-1,NA,NA,TRBV28,TGTGCCAGCAGCACAGGAGTTAACACTGAAGCTTTCTTT,CASSTGVNTEAFF
TRBJ1-6,NA,NA,TRBV28,TGTGCCAGCAGTTTTTTCCTGAATAATTCACCCCTCCACTTT,CASSFFLNNSPLHF
TRBJ2-7,NA,NA,TRBV29-1,TGCAGCGTCGGATTTCAGGAGTACGAGCAGTACTTC,CSVGFQEYEQYF
TRBJ2-1,TRBD1,NA,TRBV19,TGTGCCAGTAGTATTGGGAGACAGGGGGACGATGAGCAGTTCTTC,CASSIGRQGDDEQFF
TRBJ1-2,NA,NA,TRBV27,TGTGCCAGCAGTCCGAAAAACTATGGCTACACCTTC,CASSPKNYGYTF
TRBJ1-3,NA,NA,TRBV7-8,TGTGCCAGCAGCTTAGGACTGGGGCTAAACACCATATATTTT,CASSLGLGLNTIYF
TRBJ2-2,NA,NA,TRBV6-5,TGTGCCCTGGGGTTAGCGAACACCGGGGAGCTGTTTTTT,CALGLANTGELFF
TRBJ2-7,NA,once,TRBV19,TGTGCCAGTAGAAGTGGACCGGACTACGAGCAGTACTTC,CASRSGPDYEQYF
TRBJ2-1,TRBD2,once,TRBV6-5,TGTGCCGCTGGGGAACCGGGGGGGGGTGAGCAGTTCTTC,CAAGEPGGGEQFF
TRBJ2-2,TRBD1,NA,TRBV29-1,TGCAGCGGGGACAGGGCTGGCACCGGGGAGCTGTTTTTT,CSGDRAGTGELFF
TRBJ1-6,NA,NA,TRBV14,TGTGCCAGCAAGGCGGAGGCAAGGAACTCACCCCTCCACTTT,CASKAEARNSPLHF
TRBJ2-7,NA,NA,TRBV5-1,TGCGCCAGCAGCTTGCCCCAGAGCTACGAGCAGTACTTC,CASSLPQSYEQYF
TRBJ2-3,NA,NA,TRBV7-9,TGTGCCAGCAGCCGACATGTGATGCCGACTGGAGGAGATACGCAGTATTTT,CASSRHVMPTGGDTQYF
TRBJ1-3,NA,NA,TRBV25-1,TGTGCCAGCAGTGACCCCCCCCTCTCTGGAAACACCATATATTTT,CASSDPPLSGNTIYF
TRBJ1-5,TRBD1,few,TRBV19,TGTGCCAGTAGTTTTACAGGGGGAGGTAATCAGCCCCAGCATTTT,CASSFTGGGNQPQHF
TRBJ1-2,NA,few,TRBV14,TGTGCCAGCAGCAGCAGGGGTGGCTACACCTTC,CASSSRGGYTF
TRBJ2-7,NA,NA,TRBV2,TGTGCCAGCAGGGGAGCCTACGAGCAGTACTTC,CASRGAYEQYF
TRBJ2-4,TRBD1,NA,TRBV19,TGTGCCAGTAGTATGTCAATGGGACAGGGGACCAAAAACATTCAGTACTTC,CASSMSMGQGTKNIQYF
TRBJ2-7,NA,NA,TRBV19,TGTGCCAGTAGGGATACAGGCGCCCGAACCAAAGGCGGGCAGTACTTC,CASRDTGARTKGGQYF
TRBJ1-3,NA,NA,TRBV12-5,TGTGCTAGTGGTCCCGGGACCTCTGGAAACACCATATATTTT,CASGPGTSGNTIYF
TRBJ2-5,NA,NA,TRBV5-1,TGCGCCAGCAGCAGTCTGCGACAAGAGACCCAGTACTTC,CASSSLRQETQYF
TRBJ2-3,NA,NA,TRBV27,TGTGCCAGCAGTTTTCAGGTCACAGATACGCAGTATTTT,CASSFQVTDTQYF
TRBJ1-2,NA,NA,TRBV28,TGTGCCAGCAGTCCGGACGCCTATGGCTACACCTTC,CASSPDAYGYTF
TRBJ2-2,TRBD2,NA,TRBV6-1,TGTGCCAGCAGTGAACCTAGCGGGGGAGGGACCGGGGAGCTGTTTTTT,CASSEPSGGGTGELFF
TRBJ1-5,NA,many,TRBV28,TGTGCCAGCAGTTCAAGGCCGAGGGGACGGAGCAATCAGCCCCAGCATTTT,CASSSRPRGRSNQPQHF
TRBJ1-2,TRBD1,NA,TRBV6-5,TGTGCCAGCAGCCCTCGGGACAGATCCTACACCTTC,CASSPRDRSYTF
TRBJ1-4,NA,NA,TRBV5-1,TGCGCCAGCAGCTTGGCGGGGAATGAAAAACTGTTTTTT,CASSLAGNEKLFF
TRBJ2-7,TRBD2,NA,TRBV6-1,TGTGCCAGCACCCGACTAGCGGGGGGTTACGAGCAGTACTTC,CASTRLAGGYEQYF
TRBJ1-2,NA,few,TRBV30,TGTGCCTGGAGTGTGAAATCGTATGGCTACACCTTC,CAWSVKSYGYTF
TRBJ2-1,NA,NA,TRBV5-6,TGTGCCAGCAGCTTGCCCGGGGGAACATACAATGAGCAGTTCTTC,CASSLPGGTYNEQFF
TRBJ1-6,NA,NA,TRBV7-2,TGTGCCAGCACCCCGGGGGGGCAGGGCCGGGGACCCCTCCACTTT,CASTPGGQGRGPLHF
TRBJ2-2,TRBD1,NA,TRBV28,TGTGCCAGCACCTTGGGGTGGACAGGGAGGAGTGGGGAGCTGTTTTTT,CASTLGWTGRSGELFF
TRBJ1-2,NA,NA,TRBV9,TGTGCCAGCAAACCCACGGGGAGAGGAGGCTACACCTTC,CASKPTGRGGYTF
TRBJ1-3,NA,NA,TRBV7-9,TGTGCCAGCAGCTTAGGACCTCTGTCTGGAAACACCATATATTTT,CASSLGPLSGNTIYF
TRBJ1-5,NA,NA,TRBV19,TGTGCCAGTAGTATGAGTGTGGGGGGCAATCAGCCCCAGCATTTT,CASSMSVGGNQPQHF
TRBJ1-5,TRBD1,NA,TRBV7-2,TGTGCCAGCACCTTCGGGACAGCCAATCAGCCCCAGCATTTT,CASTFGTANQPQHF
TRBJ1-1,NA,NA,TRBV5-1,TGCGCCAGCAGCCAACAGGTTGAGAACACTGAAGCTTTCTTT,CASSQQVENTEAFF
TRBJ2-3,NA,NA,TRBV18,TGTGCCAGCTCACAGAATGGGGCAGATACGCAGTATTTT,CASSQNGADTQYF
TRBJ2-3,NA,NA,TRBV19,TGTGCCAGTAGTATAGATCGGGGGGCCTCCACAGATACGCAGTATTTT,CASSIDRGASTDTQYF
TRBJ1-6,NA,few,TRBV19,TGTGCCAGTACCGGGGGGAACAATTCACCCCTCCACTTT,CASTGGNNSPLHF
TRBJ2-1,NA,NA,TRBV5-4,TGTGCCAGCAGCCAATCATTGGTCGGGCACAATGAGCAGTTCTTC,CASSQSLVGHNEQFF
TRBJ1-5,NA,NA,TRBV7-2,TGTGCCAGCAGCGTCTTAGTGGGGGATAATCAGCCCCAGCATTTT,CASSVLVGDNQPQHF
TRBJ2-7,NA,NA,TRBV6-1,TGTGCCAGCAGTGAAACCGTAGGACCCTACGAGCAGTACTTC,CASSETVGPYEQYF
TRBJ1-2,NA,few,TRBV14,TGTGCCAGCAGCCAAGTGGGTAAAGGGCGCTTCCTTCACTATGGCTACACCTTC,CASSQVGKGRFLHYGYTF
TRBJ2-3,TRBD2,NA,TRBV5-1,TGCGCCAGCAGCTCTGATAGGGGCCCACTAGCGGGGGGCGCAGATACGCAGTATTTT,CASSSDRGPLAGGADTQYF
TRBJ1-3,TRBD1,once,TRBV9,TGTGCCAGCAGCGCCGGGACAGGGAGTCTGATTGGAAACACCATATATTTT,CASSAGTGSLIGNTIYF
TRBJ1-2,NA,once,TRBV29-1,TGCAGCGTTGAAGGAGTCGACAACTATGGCTACACCTTC,CSVEGVDNYGYTF
TRBJ1-5,TRBD1,NA,TRBV4-1,TGCGCCAGCAGCCAATCTCCGCTGACAGGGACGGTTGGTCAGCCCCAGCATTTT,CASSQSPLTGTVGQPQHF
TRBJ2-3,NA,NA,TRBV29-1,TGCAGCGTCGGGGGACAGAACACAGATACGCAGTATTTT,CSVGGQNTDTQYF
TRBJ2-3,NA,NA,TRBV7-7,TGTGCCGTAGTTGGGGCAGGAGATACGCAGTATTTT,CAVVGAGDTQYF